This T cell receptor beta chain was identified during a study of blood T cell repertoires in COVID-19. As for the study in general: Samples came from the United States, Italy and Spain, spanning acute and convalescent COVID-19.

The table came from immunoSEQ multiplex PCR; TCRdb's copy has only in-frame clones and leaves some out. The table shows roughly 80,000 clones, with approximately 89% occurring only once. Sequenced: peripheral blood. The receptor's source is a man aged 50 to 59 with active COVID-19.

The CDR3 sequence is CASSLGTGGSNQPQHF. Written as DNA, the CDR3 is TGCGCCAGCAGCTTGGGAACAGGGGGCAGCAATCAGCCCCAGCATTTT. The chain has TRBV5-1 and TRBJ1-5, with 9 bases lining up with TRBD1. CDR3 length equals 16 residues. The junction had 2 bases not matched to a gene; V was cut back by 0 bases and J by 1 base. Germline V gene sequence: CDR1 SGHRS, CDR2 YFSETQ.